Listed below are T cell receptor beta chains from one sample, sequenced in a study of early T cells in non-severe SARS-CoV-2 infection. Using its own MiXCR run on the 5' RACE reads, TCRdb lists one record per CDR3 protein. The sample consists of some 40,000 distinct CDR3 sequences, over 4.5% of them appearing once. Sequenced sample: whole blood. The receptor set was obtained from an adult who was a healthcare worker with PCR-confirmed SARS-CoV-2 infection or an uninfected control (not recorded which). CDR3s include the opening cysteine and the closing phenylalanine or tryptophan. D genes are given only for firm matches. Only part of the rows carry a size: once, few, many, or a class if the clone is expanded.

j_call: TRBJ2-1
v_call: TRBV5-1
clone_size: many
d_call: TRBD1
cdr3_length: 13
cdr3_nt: TGCGCCAGCAGCTTCACAGGGGGAAATGAGCAGTTCTTC
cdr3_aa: CASSFTGGNEQFF

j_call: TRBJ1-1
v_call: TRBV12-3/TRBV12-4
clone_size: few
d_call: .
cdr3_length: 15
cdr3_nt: TGTGCCAGCAGTTTAGGAGGGGGGCGGTGGACTGAAGCTTTCTTT
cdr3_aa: CASSLGGGRWTEAFF

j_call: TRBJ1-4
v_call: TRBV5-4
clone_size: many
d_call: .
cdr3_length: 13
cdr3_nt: TGTGCCAGCAGCTTGAGGGGGGCCGAAAAACTGTTTTTT
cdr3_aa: CASSLRGAEKLFF

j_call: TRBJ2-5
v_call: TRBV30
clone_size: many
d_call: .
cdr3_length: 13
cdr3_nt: TGTGCCTGGGGAACCAGGGGACAAGAGACCCAGTACTTC
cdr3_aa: CAWGTRGQETQYF

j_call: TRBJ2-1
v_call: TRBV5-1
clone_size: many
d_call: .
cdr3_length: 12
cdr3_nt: TGCGCCAGCAGCGGGGGGGCCGGTGAGCAGTTCTTC
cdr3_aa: CASSGGAGEQFF

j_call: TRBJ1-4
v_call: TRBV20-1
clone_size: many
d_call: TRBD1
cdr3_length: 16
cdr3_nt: TGCAGTGCTAGAGATCGAACGGGGACAGGGTATGAAAAACTGTTTTTT
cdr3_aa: CSARDRTGTGYEKLFF

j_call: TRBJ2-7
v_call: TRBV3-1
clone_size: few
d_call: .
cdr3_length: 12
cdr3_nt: TGTGCCAGCAGCCAGACTTTACGGGAGCAGTACTTC
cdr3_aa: CASSQTLREQYF

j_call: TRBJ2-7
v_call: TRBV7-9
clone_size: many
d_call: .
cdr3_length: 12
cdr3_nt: TGTGCCAGCAGGGAGCCGGTGGGGGAGCAGTACTTC
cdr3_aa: CASREPVGEQYF

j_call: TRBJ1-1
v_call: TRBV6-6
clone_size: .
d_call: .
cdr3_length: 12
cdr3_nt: TGTGCCAGCAGTTTTACGGGATTTGAAGCTTTCTTT
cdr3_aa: CASSFTGFEAFF

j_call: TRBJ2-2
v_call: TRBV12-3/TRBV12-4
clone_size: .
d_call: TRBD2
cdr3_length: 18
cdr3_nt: TGTGCCAGCAGCCTCTCGACTAGCGGGAGAGGAGACACCGGGGAGCTGTTTTTT
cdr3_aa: CASSLSTSGRGDTGELFF

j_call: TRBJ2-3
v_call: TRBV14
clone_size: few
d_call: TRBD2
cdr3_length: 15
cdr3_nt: TGTGCCAGCAGCCAAACTAGCGGGGGGACAGATACGCAGTATTTT
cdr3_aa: CASSQTSGGTDTQYF

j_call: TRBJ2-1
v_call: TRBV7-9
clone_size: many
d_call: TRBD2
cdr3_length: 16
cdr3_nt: TGTGCCAGCAGCCCACGCGGGAGGGCCGAACACAATGAGCAGTTCTTC
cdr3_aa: CASSPRGRAEHNEQFF

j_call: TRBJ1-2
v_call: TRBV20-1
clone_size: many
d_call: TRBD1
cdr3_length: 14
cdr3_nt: TGCAGTGCTAGGTCCGACAGGGGGCCGAGGGGCTACACCTTC
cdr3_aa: CSARSDRGPRGYTF

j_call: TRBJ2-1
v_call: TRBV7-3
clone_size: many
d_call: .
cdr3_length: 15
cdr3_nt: TGTGCCAGCAGCTTACAGGGGTTCCTCAACAATGAGCAGTTCTTC
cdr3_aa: CASSLQGFLNNEQFF

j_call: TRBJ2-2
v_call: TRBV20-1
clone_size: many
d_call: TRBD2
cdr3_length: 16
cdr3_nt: TGCAGTGCGGGGGGACTAGCCTTTCCGAACACCGGGGAGCTGTTTTTT
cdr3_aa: CSAGGLAFPNTGELFF

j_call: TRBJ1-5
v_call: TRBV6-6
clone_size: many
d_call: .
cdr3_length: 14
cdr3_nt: TGTGCCAGCTCTGGCGGTGGTAGCAATCAGCCCCAGCATTTT
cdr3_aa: CASSGGGSNQPQHF

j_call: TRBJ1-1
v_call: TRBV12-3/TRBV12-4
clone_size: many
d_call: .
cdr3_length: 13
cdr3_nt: TGTGCCAGCAGTTTAGCGCAGAACACTGAAGCTTTCTTT
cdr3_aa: CASSLAQNTEAFF

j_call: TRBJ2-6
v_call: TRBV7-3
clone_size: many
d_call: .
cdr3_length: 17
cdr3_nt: TGTGCCAGCAGCCCCCAGGGTGTCTTTTCTGGGGCCAACGTCCTGACTTTC
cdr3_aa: CASSPQGVFSGANVLTF

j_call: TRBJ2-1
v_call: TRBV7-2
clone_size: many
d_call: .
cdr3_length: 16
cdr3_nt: TGTGCCAGCAGCTTAGAGGCTAATATGCCCTACAATGAGCAGTTCTTC
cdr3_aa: CASSLEANMPYNEQFF

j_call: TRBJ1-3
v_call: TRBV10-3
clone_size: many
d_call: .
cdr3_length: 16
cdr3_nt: TGTGCCATCAGTGAGGAGACTCCGAGCTCTGGAAACACCATATATTTT
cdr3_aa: CAISEETPSSGNTIYF

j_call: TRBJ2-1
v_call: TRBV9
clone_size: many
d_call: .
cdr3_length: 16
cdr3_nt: TGTGCCAGCAGCGTAGACTCCAGGGGTTCCTACAATGAGCAGTTCTTC
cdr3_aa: CASSVDSRGSYNEQFF

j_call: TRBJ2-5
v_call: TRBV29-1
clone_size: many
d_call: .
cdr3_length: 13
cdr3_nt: TGCAGCGTTGGGAAGGCAGACAAAGAGACCCAGTACTTC
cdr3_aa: CSVGKADKETQYF

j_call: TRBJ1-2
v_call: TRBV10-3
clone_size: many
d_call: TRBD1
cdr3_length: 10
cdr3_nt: TGTGCCAGACAGGGCTATGGCTACACCTTC
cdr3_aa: CARQGYGYTF

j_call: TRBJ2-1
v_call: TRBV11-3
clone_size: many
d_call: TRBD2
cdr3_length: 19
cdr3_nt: TGTGCCAGCACACGATCCGGGACTAGCGGGAGGGCTGCCTACAATGAGCAGTTCTTC
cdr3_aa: CASTRSGTSGRAAYNEQFF

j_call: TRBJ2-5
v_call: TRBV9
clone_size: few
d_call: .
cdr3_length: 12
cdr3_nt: TGTGCCAGCAACGGACCCGGAGAGACCCAGTACTTC
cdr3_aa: CASNGPGETQYF

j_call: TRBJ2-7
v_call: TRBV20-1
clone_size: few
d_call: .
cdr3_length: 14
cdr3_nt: TGCAGTGCTAGAGATGCCGGAGCCGTCTACGAGCAGTACTTC
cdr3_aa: CSARDAGAVYEQYF

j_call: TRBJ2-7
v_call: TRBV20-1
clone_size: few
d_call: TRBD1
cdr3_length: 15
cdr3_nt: TGCAGTGCTAGATCTAGGGGACAGGGGGTCTACGAGCAGTACTTC
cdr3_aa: CSARSRGQGVYEQYF

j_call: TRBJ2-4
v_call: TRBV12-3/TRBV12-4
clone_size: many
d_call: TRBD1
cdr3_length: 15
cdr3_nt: TGTGCCAGCAGCCGGACAGGGGGCACCAAAAACATTCAGTACTTC
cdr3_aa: CASSRTGGTKNIQYF

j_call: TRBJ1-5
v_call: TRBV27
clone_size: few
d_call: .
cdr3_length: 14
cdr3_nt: TGTGCCAGCAGTTTAAGGTTTAGCAATCAGCCCCAGCATTTT
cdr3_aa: CASSLRFSNQPQHF

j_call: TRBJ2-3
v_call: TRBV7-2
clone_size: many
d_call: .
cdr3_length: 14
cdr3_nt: TGTGCCAGCAGCTTAGCAACTAGCACAGATACGCAGTATTTT
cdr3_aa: CASSLATSTDTQYF

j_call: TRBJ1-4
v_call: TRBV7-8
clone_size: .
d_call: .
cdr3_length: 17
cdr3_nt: TGTGCCAGCAGCCCCGGGACGCAAGGATATCAAGGGGAAAAACTGTTTTTT
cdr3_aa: CASSPGTQGYQGEKLFF

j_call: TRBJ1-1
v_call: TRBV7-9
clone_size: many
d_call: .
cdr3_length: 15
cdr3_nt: TGTGCCAGCAGCCCGACCGGGACCCCGAACACTGAAGCTTTCTTT
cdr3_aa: CASSPTGTPNTEAFF

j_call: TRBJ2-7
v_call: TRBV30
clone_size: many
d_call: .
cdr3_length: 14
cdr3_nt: TGTGCCTGGACTCCCCCTCGCTTCGCAATCGGGCAGTACTTC
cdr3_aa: CAWTPPRFAIGQYF

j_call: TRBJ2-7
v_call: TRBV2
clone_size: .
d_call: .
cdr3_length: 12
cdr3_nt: TGTGCCAGCAGTGAAGCGCCGCGGGAGCAGTACTTC
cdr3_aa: CASSEAPREQYF

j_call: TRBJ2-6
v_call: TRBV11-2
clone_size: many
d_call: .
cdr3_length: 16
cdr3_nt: TGTGCCAGCAGCTTAAGTGGAGGGACCGGGGCCAACGTCCTGACTTTC
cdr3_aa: CASSLSGGTGANVLTF

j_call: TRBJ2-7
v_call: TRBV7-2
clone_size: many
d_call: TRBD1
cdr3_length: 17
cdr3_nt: TGTGCCAGCAGCTTAGCGAGGGACAGATTTCTCTCCTACGAGCAGTACTTC
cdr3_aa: CASSLARDRFLSYEQYF

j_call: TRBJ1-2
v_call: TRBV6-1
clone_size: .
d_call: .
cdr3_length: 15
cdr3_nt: TGTGCCAGCAGTGAAGCGGGGGGATTTCCCTATGGCTACACCTTC
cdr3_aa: CASSEAGGFPYGYTF

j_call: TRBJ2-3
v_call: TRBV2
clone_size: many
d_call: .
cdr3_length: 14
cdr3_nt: TGTGCCAGCAGTCGGGACGGAGGCACAGATACGCAGTATTTT
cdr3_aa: CASSRDGGTDTQYF

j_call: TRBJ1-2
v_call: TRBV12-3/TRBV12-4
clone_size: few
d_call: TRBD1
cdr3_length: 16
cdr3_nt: TGTGCCAGCAGTTCCTCGGGACAGGGAAATAACTATGGCTACACCTTC
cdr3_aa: CASSSSGQGNNYGYTF

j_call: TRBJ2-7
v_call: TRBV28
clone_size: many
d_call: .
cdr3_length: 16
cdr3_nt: TGTGCCAGCAGTTCCCCGGAGGGACGGGGAGTCTACGAGCAGTACTTC
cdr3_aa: CASSSPEGRGVYEQYF

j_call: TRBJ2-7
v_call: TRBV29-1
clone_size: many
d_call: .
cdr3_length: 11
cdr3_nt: TGCAGCGTTGGGACGGTCTACGAGCAGTACTTC
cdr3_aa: CSVGTVYEQYF

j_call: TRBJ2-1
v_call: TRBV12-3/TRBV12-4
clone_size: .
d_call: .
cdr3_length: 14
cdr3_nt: TGTGCCAGCAGTCCAAACGTGCAGGGTGGTGAGCAGTTCTTC
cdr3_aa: CASSPNVQGGEQFF

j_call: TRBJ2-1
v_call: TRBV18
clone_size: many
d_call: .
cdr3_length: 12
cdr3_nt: TGTGCCAGCTCACTCTACTCGGATGAGCAGTTCTTC
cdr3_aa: CASSLYSDEQFF

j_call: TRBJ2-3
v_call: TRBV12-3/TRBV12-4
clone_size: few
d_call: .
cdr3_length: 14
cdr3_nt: TGTGCCAGCAGCTTAAACCCCCGACACGATACGCAGTATTTT
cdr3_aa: CASSLNPRHDTQYF

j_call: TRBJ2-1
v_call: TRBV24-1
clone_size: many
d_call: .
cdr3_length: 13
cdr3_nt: TGTGCCACCAGTGGGGCGGGGAGCAATGAGCAGTTCTTC
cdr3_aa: CATSGAGSNEQFF

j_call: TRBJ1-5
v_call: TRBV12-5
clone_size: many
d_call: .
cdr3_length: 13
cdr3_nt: TGTGCTAGTGGTTTGACCCGGGATCAGCCCCAGCATTTT
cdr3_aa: CASGLTRDQPQHF

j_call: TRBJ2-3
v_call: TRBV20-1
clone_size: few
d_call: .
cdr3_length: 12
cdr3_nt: TGCAGTGCTAGGTTTCAGGAGGATACGCAGTATTTT
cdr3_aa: CSARFQEDTQYF

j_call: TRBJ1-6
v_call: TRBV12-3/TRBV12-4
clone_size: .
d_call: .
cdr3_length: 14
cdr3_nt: TGTGCCAGCAGAGCTCCGTGGACTGATTCACCCCTCCACTTT
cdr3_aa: CASRAPWTDSPLHF